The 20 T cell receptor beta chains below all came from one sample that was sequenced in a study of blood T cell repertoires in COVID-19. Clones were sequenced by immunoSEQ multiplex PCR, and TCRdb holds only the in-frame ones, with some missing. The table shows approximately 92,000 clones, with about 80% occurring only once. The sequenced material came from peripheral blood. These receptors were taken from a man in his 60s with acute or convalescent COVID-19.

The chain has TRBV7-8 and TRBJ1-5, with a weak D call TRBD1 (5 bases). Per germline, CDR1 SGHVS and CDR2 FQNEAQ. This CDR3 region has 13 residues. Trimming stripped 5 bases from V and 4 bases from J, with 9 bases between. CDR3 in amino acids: CASSPRTNQPQHF. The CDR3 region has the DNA TGTGCCAGCAGCCCCAGGACAAATCAGCCCCAGCATTTT. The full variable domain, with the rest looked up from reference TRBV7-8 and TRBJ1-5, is GAGVSQSPRYKVAKRGQDVALRCDPISGHVSLFWYQQALGQGPEFLTYFQNEAQLDKSGLPSDRFFAERPEGSVSTLKIQRTQQEDSAVYLCASSPRTNQPQHFGDGTRLSIL.

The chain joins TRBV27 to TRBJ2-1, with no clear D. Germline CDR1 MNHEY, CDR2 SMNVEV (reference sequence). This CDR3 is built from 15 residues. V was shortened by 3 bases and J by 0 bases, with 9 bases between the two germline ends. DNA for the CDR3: TGTGCCAGCAGTTTGATGGCTAGCTCCTACAATGAGCAGTTCTTC. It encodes CASSLMASSYNEQFF.

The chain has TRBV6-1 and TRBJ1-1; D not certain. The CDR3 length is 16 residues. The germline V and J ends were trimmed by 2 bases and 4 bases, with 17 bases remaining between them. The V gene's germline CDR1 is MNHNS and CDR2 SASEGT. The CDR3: CASSEIRRRAATEAFF. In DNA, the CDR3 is TGTGCCAGCAGTGAAATCCGGAGGCGGGCGGCCACTGAAGCTTTCTTT.

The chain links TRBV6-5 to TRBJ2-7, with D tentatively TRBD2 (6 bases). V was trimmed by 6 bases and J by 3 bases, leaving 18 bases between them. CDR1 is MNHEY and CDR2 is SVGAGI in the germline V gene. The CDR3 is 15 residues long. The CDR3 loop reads CASSNDPGTFYEQYV. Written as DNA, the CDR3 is TGTGCCAGCAGCAACGACCCGGGGACTTTCTACGAGCAGTACGTC.

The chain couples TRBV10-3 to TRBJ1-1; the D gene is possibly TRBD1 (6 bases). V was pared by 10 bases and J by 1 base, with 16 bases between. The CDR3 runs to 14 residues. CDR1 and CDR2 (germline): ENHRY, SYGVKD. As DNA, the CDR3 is TGTGCCACTTCTCAACAGGGCGGGAACACTGAAGCTTTCTTT. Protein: CATSQQGGNTEAFF.

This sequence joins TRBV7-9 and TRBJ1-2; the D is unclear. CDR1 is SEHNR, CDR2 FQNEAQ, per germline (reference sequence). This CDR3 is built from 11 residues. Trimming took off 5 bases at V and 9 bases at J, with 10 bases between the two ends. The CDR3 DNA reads TGTGCCAGCAGCCCACTAGGTAGCTACACCTTC. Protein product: CASSPLGSYTF. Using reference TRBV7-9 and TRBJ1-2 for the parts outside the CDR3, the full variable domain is DTGVSQNPRHKITKRGQNVTFRCDPISEHNRLYWYRQTLGQGPEFLTYFQNEAQLEKSRLLSDRFSAERPKGSFSTLEIQRTEQGDSAMYLCASSPLGSYTFGSGTRLTVV.

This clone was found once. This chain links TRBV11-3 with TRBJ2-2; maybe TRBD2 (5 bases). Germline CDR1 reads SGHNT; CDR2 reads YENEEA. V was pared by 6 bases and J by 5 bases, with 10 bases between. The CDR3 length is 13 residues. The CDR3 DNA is TGTGCCAGCAGTTTGACGGGGACCGGGGAGCTGTTTTTT. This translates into CASSLTGTGELFF.

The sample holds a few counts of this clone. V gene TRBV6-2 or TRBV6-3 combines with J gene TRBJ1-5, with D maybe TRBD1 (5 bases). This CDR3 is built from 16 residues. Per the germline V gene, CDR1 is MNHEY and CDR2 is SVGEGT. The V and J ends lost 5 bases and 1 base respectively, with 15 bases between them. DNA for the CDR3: TGTGCCAGCAGTGACCTCACAGGTATGAGCAATCAGCCCCAGCATTTT. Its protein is CASSDLTGMSNQPQHF.

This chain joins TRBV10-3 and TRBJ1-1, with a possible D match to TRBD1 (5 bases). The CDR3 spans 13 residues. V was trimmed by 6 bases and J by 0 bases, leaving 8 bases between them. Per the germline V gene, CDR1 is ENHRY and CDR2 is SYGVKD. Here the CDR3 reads CAIRRQMNTEAFF. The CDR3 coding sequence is TGTGCCATCAGAAGACAGATGAACACTGAAGCTTTCTTT.

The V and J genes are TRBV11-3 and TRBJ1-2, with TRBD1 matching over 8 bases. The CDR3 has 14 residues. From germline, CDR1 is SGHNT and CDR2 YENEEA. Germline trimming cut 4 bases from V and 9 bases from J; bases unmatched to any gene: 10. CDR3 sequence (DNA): TGTGCCAGCAGCTCCTCACGGACAGGGTTTAGCTACACCTTC. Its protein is CASSSSRTGFSYTF.

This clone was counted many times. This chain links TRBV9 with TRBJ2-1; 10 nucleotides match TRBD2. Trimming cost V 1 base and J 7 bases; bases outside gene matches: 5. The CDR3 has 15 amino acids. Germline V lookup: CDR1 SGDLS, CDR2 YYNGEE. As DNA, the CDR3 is TGTGCCAGCAGCGTACTAGCGGGAGAAAGAAATGAGCAGTTCTTC. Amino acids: CASSVLAGERNEQFF.

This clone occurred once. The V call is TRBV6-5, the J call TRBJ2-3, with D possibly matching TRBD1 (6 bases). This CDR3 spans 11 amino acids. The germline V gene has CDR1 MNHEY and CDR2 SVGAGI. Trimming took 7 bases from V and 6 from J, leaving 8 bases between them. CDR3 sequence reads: CASKQGDTQYF. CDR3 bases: TGTGCCAGCAAACAGGGTGATACGCAGTATTTT.

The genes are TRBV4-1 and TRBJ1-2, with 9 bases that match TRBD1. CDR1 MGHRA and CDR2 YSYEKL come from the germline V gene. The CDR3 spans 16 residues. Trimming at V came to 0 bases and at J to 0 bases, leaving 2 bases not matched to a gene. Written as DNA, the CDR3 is TGCGCCAGCAGCCAAGAGGGACAGGGCGCTAACTATGGCTACACCTTC. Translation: CASSQEGQGANYGYTF.

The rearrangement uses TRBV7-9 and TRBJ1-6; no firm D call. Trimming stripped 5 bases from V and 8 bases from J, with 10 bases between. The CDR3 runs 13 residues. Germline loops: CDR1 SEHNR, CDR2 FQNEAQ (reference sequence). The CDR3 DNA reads TGTGCCAGCAGCGCGGGAACCCATTCACCCCTCCACTTT. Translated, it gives CASSAGTHSPLHF.

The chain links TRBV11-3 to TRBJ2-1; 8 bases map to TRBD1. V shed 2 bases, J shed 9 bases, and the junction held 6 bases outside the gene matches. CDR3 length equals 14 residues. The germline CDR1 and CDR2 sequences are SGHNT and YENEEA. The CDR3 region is CASSLRDRFIEQFF. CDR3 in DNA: TGTGCCAGCAGCTTACGGGACAGGTTTATTGAGCAGTTCTTC.

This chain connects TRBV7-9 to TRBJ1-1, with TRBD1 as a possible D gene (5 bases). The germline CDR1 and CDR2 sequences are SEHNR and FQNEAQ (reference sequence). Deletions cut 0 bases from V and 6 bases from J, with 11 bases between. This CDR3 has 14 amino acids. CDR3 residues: CASSLAGREAEAFF. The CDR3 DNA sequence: TGTGCCAGCAGCTTAGCGGGCAGGGAGGCTGAAGCTTTCTTT.

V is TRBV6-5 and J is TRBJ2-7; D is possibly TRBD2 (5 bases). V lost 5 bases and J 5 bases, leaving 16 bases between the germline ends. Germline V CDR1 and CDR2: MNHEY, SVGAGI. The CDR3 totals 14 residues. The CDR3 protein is CASSLHDSGNEQYF. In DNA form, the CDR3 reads TGTGCCAGCAGTCTACATGACTCGGGAAACGAGCAGTACTTC.

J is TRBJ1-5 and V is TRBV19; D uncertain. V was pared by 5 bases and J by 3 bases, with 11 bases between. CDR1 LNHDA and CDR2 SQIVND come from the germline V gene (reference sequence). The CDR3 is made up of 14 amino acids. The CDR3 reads CASSATSLNQPQHF. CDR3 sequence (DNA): TGTGCCAGTAGTGCGACTTCCCTCAATCAGCCCCAGCATTTT.

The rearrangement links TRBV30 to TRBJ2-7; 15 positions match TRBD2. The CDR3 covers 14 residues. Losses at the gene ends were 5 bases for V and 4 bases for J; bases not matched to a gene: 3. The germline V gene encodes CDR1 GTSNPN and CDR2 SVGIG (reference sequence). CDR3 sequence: CAWSGTSGGYEQYF. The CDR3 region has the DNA TGTGCCTGGTCCGGGACTAGCGGGGGGTACGAGCAGTACTTC.

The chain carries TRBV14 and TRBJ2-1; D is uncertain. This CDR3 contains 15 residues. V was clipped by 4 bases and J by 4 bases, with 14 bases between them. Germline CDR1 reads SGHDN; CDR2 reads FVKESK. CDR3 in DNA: TGTGCCAGCAGCCCCCATGGCCCTCTTTACAATGAGCAGTTCTTC. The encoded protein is CASSPHGPLYNEQFF.